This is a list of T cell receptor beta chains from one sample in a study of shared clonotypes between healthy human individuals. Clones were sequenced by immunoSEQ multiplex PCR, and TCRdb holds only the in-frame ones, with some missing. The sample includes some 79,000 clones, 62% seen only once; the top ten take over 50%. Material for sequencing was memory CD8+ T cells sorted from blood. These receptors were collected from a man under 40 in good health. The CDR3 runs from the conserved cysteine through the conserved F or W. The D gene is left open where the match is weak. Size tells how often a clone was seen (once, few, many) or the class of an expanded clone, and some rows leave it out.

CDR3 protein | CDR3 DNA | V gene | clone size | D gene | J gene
CATTIVGKETQYF | TGTGCCACCACCATCGTGGGGAAAGAGACCCAGTACTTC | TRBV28 | - | - | TRBJ2-5
CASSVRDAGNTIYF | TGTGCCAGCAGTGTCCGGGACGCTGGAAACACCATATATTTT | TRBV25-1 | - | - | TRBJ1-3
CASSRPGTVNEQFF | TGTGCCAGCAGCCGGCCCGGGACAGTTAATGAGCAGTTCTTC | TRBV14 | - | TRBD1 | TRBJ2-1
CASSLNLADTQYF | TGTGCCAGCAGCTTGAATCTTGCAGATACGCAGTATTTT | TRBV5-6 | few | - | TRBJ2-3
CASSVPRDSYNEQFF | TGTGCCAGCAGTGTACCCCGGGACAGCTACAATGAGCAGTTCTTC | TRBV7-9 | - | TRBD1 | TRBJ2-1
CASHRLGGPDTGELFF | TGTGCCAGCCACAGACTGGGAGGGCCGGACACCGGGGAGCTGTTTTTT | TRBV28 | - | TRBD2 | TRBJ2-2
CASSFSGGLSDF | TGTGCCAGCAGTTTTTCGGGGGGCCTTTCTGACTTC | TRBV28 | - | - | TRBJ2-7
CASSREDSARQYF | TGTGCCAGCTCGCGAGAGGACTCGGCACGGCAGTACTTC | TRBV18 | - | - | TRBJ2-7
CASSWTSYEQYF | TGTGCCAGCAGTTGGACCTCCTACGAGCAGTACTTC | TRBV28 | - | - | TRBJ2-7
CASSPTTGGGYGYTF | TGCGCCAGCAGCCCGACGACAGGGGGTGGCTATGGCTACACCTTC | TRBV10-2 | - | TRBD1 | TRBJ1-2
CASSASSWGLDEQFF | TGTGCCAGCAGCGCCTCTTCCTGGGGGCTGGATGAGCAGTTCTTC | TRBV9 | - | - | TRBJ2-1
CASSPTSGTVSYEQYF | TGTGCCAGCAGCCCAACCTCCGGGACAGTTTCCTACGAGCAGTACTTC | TRBV7-9 | - | TRBD1 | TRBJ2-7
CASSLTSGDHRTQYF | TGCGCCAGCAGCTTGACTAGCGGGGACCACAGGACGCAGTATTTT | TRBV5-1 | - | TRBD2 | TRBJ2-3
CASAPAGVTYEQYF | TGTGCCAGCGCACCGGCGGGAGTAACCTACGAGCAGTACTTC | TRBV6-6 | - | TRBD2 | TRBJ2-7
CAISEPGLAGNTGELFF | TGTGCCATCAGTGAGCCGGGACTAGCGGGGAACACCGGGGAGCTGTTTTTT | TRBV10-3 | - | TRBD2 | TRBJ2-2
CASSVLAKNTDTQYF | TGTGCCAGCAGCGTTTTAGCGAAAAACACAGATACGCAGTATTTT | TRBV9 | - | - | TRBJ2-3
CASSLSPSTGSIYGYTF | TGTGCCAGCAGCTTAAGCCCATCAACCGGGAGTATCTATGGCTACACCTTC | TRBV7-2 | - | - | TRBJ1-2
CASSLRQGTGELFF | TGTGCCAGCAGCCTGAGACAGGGGACCGGGGAGCTGTTTTTT | TRBV7-8 | few | TRBD1 | TRBJ2-2
CASTELQGAGANVLTF | TGTGCCAGCACTGAACTCCAGGGGGCTGGGGCCAACGTCCTGACTTTC | TRBV6-1 | many | TRBD1 | TRBJ2-6
CASSSSSGHTDTQYF | TGCGCCAGCAGCTCTTCTAGCGGGCACACAGATACGCAGTATTTT | TRBV5-1 | few | TRBD2 | TRBJ2-3
CASSFLDGGRYGYTF | TGTGCCAGCAGTTTCCTGGACGGGGGGAGATATGGCTACACCTTC | TRBV27 | few | - | TRBJ1-2
CASSLPSQPGLALYEQYF | TGTGCCAGCAGTCTACCTTCTCAGCCCGGACTAGCGCTCTACGAGCAGTACTTC | TRBV28 | - | TRBD2 | TRBJ2-7
CASSLLATSNEQYF | TGTGCCAGCAGTTTACTCGCGACTAGCAACGAGCAGTACTTC | TRBV27 | - | TRBD2 | TRBJ2-7
CASSLAVTGNYGYTF | TGTGCCAGCAGCTTAGCTGTAACTGGTAACTATGGCTACACCTTC | TRBV7-2 | - | - | TRBJ1-2
CASSPLGGWAEAFF | TGCGCCAGCAGCCCTCTGGGGGGCTGGGCTGAAGCTTTCTTT | TRBV4-3 | few | - | TRBJ1-1
CASSEPGQYYEQYF | TGTGCCAGCTCAGAGCCGGGACAGTACTACGAGCAGTACTTC | TRBV18 | - | TRBD1 | TRBJ2-7
CASSLAGSGYEQYF | TGTGCCAGCAGCTTAGCGGGGAGTGGCTACGAGCAGTACTTC | TRBV11-2 | - | - | TRBJ2-7
CASSGGLGLYEQYF | TGTGCCAGTAGTGGAGGACTAGGGCTTTACGAGCAGTACTTC | TRBV19 | - | TRBD2 | TRBJ2-7
CASSGGLAGYLQFF | TGTGCCAGCAGCGGAGGACTAGCGGGGTACTTGCAGTTCTTC | TRBV7-9 | - | TRBD2 | TRBJ2-1
CASSLLPGYTEAFF | TGTGCCAGCAGCTTGCTTCCGGGGTACACTGAAGCTTTCTTT | TRBV7-9 | once | - | TRBJ1-1
CASSPQGGKLFF | TGTGCCAGCTCACCGCAGGGAGGAAAACTGTTTTTT | TRBV18 | - | - | TRBJ1-4
CASSSDPYEQYF | TGTGCCAGCAGCTCGGACCCCTACGAGCAGTACTTC | TRBV5-6 | many | - | TRBJ2-7
CAWSVASRSEQYF | TGTGCCTGGAGTGTCGCCAGCAGATCCGAGCAGTACTTC | TRBV30 | - | - | TRBJ2-7
CASSRQGIQETQYF | TGTGCCAGCTCACGACAGGGGATCCAAGAGACCCAGTACTTC | TRBV18 | - | TRBD1 | TRBJ2-5
CASSPRREGGYTF | TGTGCCAGCAGCCCCCGCAGGGAGGGTGGCTACACCTTC | TRBV5-4 | few | - | TRBJ1-2
CAISESMTNTEAFF | TGTGCCATCAGTGAGTCCATGACAAACACTGAAGCTTTCTTT | TRBV10-3 | many | - | TRBJ1-1
CASSQRDISNQPQHF | TGCGCCAGCAGCCAGCGGGACATTAGCAATCAGCCCCAGCATTTT | TRBV4-1 | - | - | TRBJ1-5
CASSLFTGVVDEQFF | TGCGCCAGCAGCTTGTTTACAGGGGTTGTTGACGAGCAGTTCTTC | TRBV5-1 | - | TRBD1 | TRBJ2-1
CASSLPRAFEQYF | TGTGCCAGCAGCTTACCCAGGGCCTTCGAGCAGTACTTC | TRBV7-9 | - | - | TRBJ2-7
CASADRTDTEAFF | TGTGCCTCCGCGGATCGGACGGACACTGAAGCTTTCTTT | TRBV7-9 | - | - | TRBJ1-1